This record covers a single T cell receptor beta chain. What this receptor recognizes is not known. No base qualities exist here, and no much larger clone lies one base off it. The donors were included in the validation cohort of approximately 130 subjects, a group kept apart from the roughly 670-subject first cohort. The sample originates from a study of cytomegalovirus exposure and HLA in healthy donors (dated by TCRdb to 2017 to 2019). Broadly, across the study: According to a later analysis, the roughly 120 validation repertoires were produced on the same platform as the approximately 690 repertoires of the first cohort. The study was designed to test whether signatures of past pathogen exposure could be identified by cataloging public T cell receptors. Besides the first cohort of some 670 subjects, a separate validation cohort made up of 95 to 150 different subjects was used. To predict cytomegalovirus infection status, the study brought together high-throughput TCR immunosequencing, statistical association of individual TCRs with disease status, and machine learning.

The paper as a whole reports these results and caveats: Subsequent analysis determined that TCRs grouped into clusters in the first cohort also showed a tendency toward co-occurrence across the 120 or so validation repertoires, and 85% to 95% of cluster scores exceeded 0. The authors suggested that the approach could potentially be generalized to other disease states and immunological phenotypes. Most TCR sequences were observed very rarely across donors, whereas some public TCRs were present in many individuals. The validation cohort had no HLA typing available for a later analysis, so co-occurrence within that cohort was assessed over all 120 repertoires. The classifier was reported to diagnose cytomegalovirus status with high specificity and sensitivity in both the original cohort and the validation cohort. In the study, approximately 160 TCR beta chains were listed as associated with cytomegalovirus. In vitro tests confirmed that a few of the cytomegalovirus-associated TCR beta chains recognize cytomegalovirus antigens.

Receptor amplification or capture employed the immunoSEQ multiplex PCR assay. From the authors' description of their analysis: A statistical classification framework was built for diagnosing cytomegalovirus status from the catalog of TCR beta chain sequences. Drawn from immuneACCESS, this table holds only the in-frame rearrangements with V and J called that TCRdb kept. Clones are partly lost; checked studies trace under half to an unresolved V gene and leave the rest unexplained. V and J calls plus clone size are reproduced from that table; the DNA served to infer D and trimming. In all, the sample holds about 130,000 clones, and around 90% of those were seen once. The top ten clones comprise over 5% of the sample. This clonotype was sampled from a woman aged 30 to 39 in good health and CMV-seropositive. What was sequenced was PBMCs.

The DNA sequence is as follows: TGTGCCATCAGTGAGTCGCGCCAGACAAACTACGAGCAGTACTTC. Translated, it reads CAISESRQTNYEQYF. The chain was built from TRBV10-3 and TRBJ2-7, with no reliable assignment of the D segment. The germline ends are 12 bases apart after V is trimmed by 0 bases and J by 3 bases. The CDR3, from cysteine to phenylalanine, totals 15 residues. The entry retains the CDR3 DNA only, 45 bases that are in frame from base 1. As encoded in the germline V gene, CDR1 is ENHRY while CDR2 is SYGVKD.